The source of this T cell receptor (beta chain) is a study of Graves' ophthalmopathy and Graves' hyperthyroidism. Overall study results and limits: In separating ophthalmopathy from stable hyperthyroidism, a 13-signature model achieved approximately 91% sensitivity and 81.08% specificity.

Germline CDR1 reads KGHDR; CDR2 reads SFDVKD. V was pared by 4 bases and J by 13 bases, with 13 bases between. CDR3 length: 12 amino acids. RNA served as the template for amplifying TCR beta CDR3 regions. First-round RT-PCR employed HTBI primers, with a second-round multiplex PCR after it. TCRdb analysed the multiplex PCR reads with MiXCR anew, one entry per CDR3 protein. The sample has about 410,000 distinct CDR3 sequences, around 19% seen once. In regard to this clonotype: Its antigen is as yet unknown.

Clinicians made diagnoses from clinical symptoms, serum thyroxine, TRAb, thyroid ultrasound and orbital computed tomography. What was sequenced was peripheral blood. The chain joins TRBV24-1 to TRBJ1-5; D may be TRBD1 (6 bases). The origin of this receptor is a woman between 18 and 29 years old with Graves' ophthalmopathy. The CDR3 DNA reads TGTGCCACCAGTGACCCTCAGGGGCCTCAGCATTTT. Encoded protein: CATSDPQGPQHF.